The 2 T cell receptor beta chains given below trace back to one sample, sequenced in a study of T cells in Graves' hyperthyroidism and ophthalmopathy. Amplified TCR beta CDR3 regions came from RNA transcripts. RT-PCR in the first round (using the HTBI primer set) targeted the TCR CDR3. TCRdb redid the calling of the multiplex PCR reads with MiXCR, one entry per CDR3 protein. The table shows roughly 380,000 distinct CDR3 sequences, with around 18% occurring only once. Sequencing used blood. These receptors were obtained from a woman aged 40 to 50 with Graves' ophthalmopathy.

On this clonotype: The final CDR3 position lacks the conserved phenylalanine or tryptophan, pointing to a likely read error. V gene TRBV2 combines with J gene TRBJ2-3; 9 bases align to TRBD1. The V gene's germline CDR1 is SNHLY and CDR2 FYNNEI. The CDR3 totals 15 residues. V gave up 6 bases and J gave up 4 bases; unmatched junction bases: 8. CDR3 residues: CASRAGTGFPDTQYL. In DNA, the CDR3 is TGTGCCAGCAGAGCCGGGACAGGGTTTCCAGATACGCAGTATTTG.

The genes are TRBV9 and TRBJ1-2; D not resolved. The CDR3 contains 16 residues. V dropped 3 bases and J dropped 2 bases, with 17 bases sitting between them. Germline loops: CDR1 SGDLS, CDR2 YYNGEE. The CDR3 DNA sequence: TGTGCCAGCAGCGCCTTCCCCAGAGTGAGGAACTATGGCTACACCTTC. Its protein is CASSAFPRVRNYGYTF. Based on the CDR3 plus reference TRBV9 and TRBJ1-2, the full variable domain is DSGVTQTPKHLITATGQRVTLRCSPRSGDLSVYWYQQSLDQGLQFLIQYYNGEERAKGNILERFSAQQFPDLHSELNLSSLELGDSALYFCASSAFPRVRNYGYTFGSGTRLTVV.